The entry below gives a single TCR beta chain sequence along with its context. This specimen comes from a study of blood T cell repertoires in COVID-19. Study in general: The United States, Italy and Spain provided the acute and convalescent COVID-19 samples. PBMCs, B-cell-depleted T cells, or T cells provided the cDNA or gDNA that made up the material.

In the original workflow: Amplification from reference gene primers served as the basis for estimated nucleated cell counts. TCRdb's table, derived via immunoSEQ multiplex PCR, lists solely in-frame clones and lacks some. From that table come the V and J calls and clone size; the DNA was used to work out D and trimming. The sample includes some 50,000 clones, 86% of them seen just once. The sequencing sample was made of peripheral blood. This clonotype originated in a human donor in a cohort sampled during active COVID-19.

The CDR3 DNA is TGTGCCAGCAGCCCGCGACAGGTGAACACTGAAGCTTTCTTT. This gives the protein CASSPRQVNTEAFF. This sequence joins TRBV9 and TRBJ1-1, with a weak D call TRBD1 (6 bases). This CDR3 comprises 14 residues. The germline CDR1 and CDR2 sequences are SGDLS and YYNGEE. The V end was cut by 4 bases, the J end by 0 bases, with 10 bases between.